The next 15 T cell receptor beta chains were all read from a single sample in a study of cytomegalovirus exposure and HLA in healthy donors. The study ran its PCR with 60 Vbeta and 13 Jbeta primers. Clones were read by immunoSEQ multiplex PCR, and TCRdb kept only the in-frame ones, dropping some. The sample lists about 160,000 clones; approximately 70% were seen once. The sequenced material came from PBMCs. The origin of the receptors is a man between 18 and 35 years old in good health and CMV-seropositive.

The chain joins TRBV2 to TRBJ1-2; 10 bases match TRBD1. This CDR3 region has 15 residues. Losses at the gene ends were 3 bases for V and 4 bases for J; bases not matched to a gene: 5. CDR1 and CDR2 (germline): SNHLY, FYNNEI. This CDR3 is CASSDDRGQIYGYTF. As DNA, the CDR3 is TGTGCCAGCAGTGACGACAGGGGGCAGATCTATGGCTACACCTTC.

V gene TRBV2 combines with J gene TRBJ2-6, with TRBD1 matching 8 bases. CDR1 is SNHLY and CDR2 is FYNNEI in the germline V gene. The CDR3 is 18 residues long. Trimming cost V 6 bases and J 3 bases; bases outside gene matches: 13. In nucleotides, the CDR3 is TGTGCCAGCAGCCCTATACCTCAGGGGGCGGGTGGGGCCAACGTCCTGACTTTC. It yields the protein CASSPIPQGAGGANVLTF.

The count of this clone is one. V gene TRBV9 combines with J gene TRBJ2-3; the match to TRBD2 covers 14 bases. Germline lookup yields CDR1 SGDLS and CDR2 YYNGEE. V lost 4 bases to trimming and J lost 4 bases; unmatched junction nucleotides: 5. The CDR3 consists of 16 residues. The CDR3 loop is CASSKTSGGDSDTQYF. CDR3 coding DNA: TGTGCCAGCAGCAAGACTAGCGGGGGGGATTCAGATACGCAGTATTTT.

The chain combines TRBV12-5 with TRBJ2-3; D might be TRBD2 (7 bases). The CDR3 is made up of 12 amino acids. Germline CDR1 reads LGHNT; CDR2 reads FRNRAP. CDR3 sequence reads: CALGAGADTQYF. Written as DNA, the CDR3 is TGTGCCCTGGGGGCGGGAGCAGATACGCAGTATTTT. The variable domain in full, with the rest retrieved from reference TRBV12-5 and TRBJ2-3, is DARVTQTPRHKVTEMGQEVTMRCQPILGHNTVFWYRQTMMQGLELLAYFRNRAPLDDSGMPKDRFSAEMPDATLATLKIQPSEPRDSAVYFCALGAGADTQYFGPGTRLTVL.

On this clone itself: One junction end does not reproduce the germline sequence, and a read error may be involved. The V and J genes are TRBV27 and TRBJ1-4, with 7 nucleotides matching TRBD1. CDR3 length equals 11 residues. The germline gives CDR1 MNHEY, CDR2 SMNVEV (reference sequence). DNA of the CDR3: TGTGCCAGCAGTCATCCGGGACAGATAATTTTT. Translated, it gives CASSHPGQIIF.

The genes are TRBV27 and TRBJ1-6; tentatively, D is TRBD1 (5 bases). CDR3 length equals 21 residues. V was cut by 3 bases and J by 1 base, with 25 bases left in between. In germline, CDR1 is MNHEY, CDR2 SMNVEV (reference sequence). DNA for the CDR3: TGTGCCAGCAGTTTCAGAGGTACACGGACCCCCAAGGGGTCCTATAATTCACCCCTCCACTTT. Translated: CASSFRGTRTPKGSYNSPLHF.

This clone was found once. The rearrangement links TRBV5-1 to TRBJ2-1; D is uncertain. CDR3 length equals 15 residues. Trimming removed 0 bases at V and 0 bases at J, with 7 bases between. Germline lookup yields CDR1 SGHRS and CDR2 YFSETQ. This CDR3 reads CASSLGTDSYNEQFF. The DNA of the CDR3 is TGCGCCAGCAGCTTGGGTACTGACTCCTACAATGAGCAGTTCTTC.

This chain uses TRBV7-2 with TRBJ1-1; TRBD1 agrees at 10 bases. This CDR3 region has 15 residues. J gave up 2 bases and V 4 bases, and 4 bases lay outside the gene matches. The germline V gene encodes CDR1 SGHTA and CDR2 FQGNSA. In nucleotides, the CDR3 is TGTGCCAGCAGCTCGAGGACAGGGGGAAACACTGAAGCTTTCTTT. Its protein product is CASSSRTGGNTEAFF.

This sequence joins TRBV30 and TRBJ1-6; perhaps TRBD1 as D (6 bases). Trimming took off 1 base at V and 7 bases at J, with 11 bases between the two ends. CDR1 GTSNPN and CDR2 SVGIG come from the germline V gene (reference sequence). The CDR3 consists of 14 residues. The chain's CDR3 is CAWSGTAANSPLHF. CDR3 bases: TGTGCCTGGAGTGGGACAGCCGCGAATTCACCCCTCCACTTT. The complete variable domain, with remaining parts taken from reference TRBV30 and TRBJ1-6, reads SQTIHQWPATLVQPVGSPLSLECTVEGTSNPNLYWYRQAAGRGLQLLFYSVGIGQISSEVPQNLSASRPQDRQFILSSKKLLLSDSGFYLCAWSGTAANSPLHFGNGTRLTVT.

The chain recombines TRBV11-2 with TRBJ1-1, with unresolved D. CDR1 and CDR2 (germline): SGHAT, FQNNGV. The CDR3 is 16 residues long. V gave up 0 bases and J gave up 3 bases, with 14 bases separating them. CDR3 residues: CASSLEWAEGYTEAFF. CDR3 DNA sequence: TGTGCCAGCAGCTTAGAGTGGGCCGAAGGTTACACTGAAGCTTTCTTT. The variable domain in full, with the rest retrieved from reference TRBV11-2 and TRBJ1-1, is EAGVAQSPRYKIIEKRQSVAFWCNPISGHATLYWYQQILGQGPKLLIQFQNNGVVDDSQLPKDRFSAERLKGVDSTLKIQPAKLEDSAVYLCASSLEWAEGYTEAFFGQGTRLTVV.

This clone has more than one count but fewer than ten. CDR3 sequence reads: CASSFRTSTGANVLTF. In DNA form, the CDR3 reads TGCGCCAGCAGCTTTCGTACTAGTACCGGGGCCAACGTCCTGACTTTC. The chain links TRBV5-1 to TRBJ2-6; D possibly corresponds to TRBD2 (5 bases). Germline V CDR1 and CDR2: SGHRS, YFSETQ. The CDR3 spans 16 residues. Trimming took off 2 bases at V and 4 bases at J, with 13 bases between the two ends.

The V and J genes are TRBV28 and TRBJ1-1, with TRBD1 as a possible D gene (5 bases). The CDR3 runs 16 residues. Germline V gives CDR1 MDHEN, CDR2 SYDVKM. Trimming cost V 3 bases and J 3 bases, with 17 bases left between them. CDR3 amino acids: CASSLVLGEADTEAFF. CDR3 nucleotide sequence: TGTGCCAGCAGTTTGGTATTGGGGGAGGCGGACACTGAAGCTTTCTTT.

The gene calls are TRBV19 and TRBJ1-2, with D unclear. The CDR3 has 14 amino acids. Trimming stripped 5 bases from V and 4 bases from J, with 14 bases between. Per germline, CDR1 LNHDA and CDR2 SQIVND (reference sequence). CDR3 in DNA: TGTGCCAGTAGTGCGCCTCAGGTGGGCTATGGCTACACCTTC. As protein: CASSAPQVGYGYTF.

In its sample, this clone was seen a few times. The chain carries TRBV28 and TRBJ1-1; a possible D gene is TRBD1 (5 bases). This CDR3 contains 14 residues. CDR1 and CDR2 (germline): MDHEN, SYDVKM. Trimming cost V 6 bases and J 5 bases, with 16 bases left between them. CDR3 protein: CASRLGVMGTEAFF. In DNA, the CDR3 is TGTGCCAGCAGGCTAGGGGTTATGGGGACTGAAGCTTTCTTT.

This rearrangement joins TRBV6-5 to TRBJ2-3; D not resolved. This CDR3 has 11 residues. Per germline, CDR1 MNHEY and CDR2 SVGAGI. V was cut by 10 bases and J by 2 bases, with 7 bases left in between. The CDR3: CATQITDTQYF. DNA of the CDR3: TGTGCCACCCAGATCACAGATACGCAGTATTTT.